This note documents a single TCR beta chain sequence. Sequencing was performed with immunoSEQ multiplex PCR; in TCRdb, only in-frame clones are kept and a portion is missing. The data contain some 38,000 clones, about 90% of them singletons. CDR1 and CDR2 (germline): SGHRS, YFSETQ. The CDR3 is made up of 15 amino acids. V was shortened by 4 bases and J by 9 bases, with 17 bases between the two germline ends. This specimen belongs to a study of T cell changes during pregnancy in multiple sclerosis. The specimen comprised CD4+ T cells from peripheral blood mononuclear cells, sampled in the second trimester of pregnancy. This TCR was recovered from a female donor in good health, enrolled as a control in a pregnancy study. The rearrangement uses TRBV5-1 and TRBJ1-6; no clear D gene. CDR3 sequence (DNA): TGCGCCAGCAGCATGCGCGGAGAGGGAGCTTCACCCCTCCACTTT. It codes for CASSMRGEGASPLHF.